Presented here are 19 T cell receptor beta chains from one specimen sequenced in a study of cytomegalovirus exposure and HLA in healthy donors. PCR primers comprised 60 Vbeta and 13 Jbeta primers. Some clones are missing from TCRdb's copy, which holds only in-frame ones; the method was immunoSEQ multiplex PCR. This table has some 160,000 clones, 77% appearing once. Sequenced sample: PBMCs. The receptor source for this set is a woman aged 25 to 45 in good health and CMV-seronegative.

The V gene is TRBV9, the J gene TRBJ2-5, with D perhaps matching TRBD2 (6 bases). Germline values: CDR1 SGDLS, CDR2 YYNGEE. This CDR3 comprises 14 residues. Between the trimmed V and J ends, which lost 0 bases and 0 bases, there was a span of 6 bases. DNA of the CDR3: TGTGCCAGCAGCGTAGGGGGGGACCAAGAGACCCAGTACTTC. Translated: CASSVGGDQETQYF.

The rearrangement joins TRBV19 to TRBJ1-4; possible D gene TRBD1, 5 bases. CDR3 length: 16 amino acids. Trimming pared 9 bases from V and 1 base from J, leaving 18 bases between. From germline, CDR1 is LNHDA and CDR2 SQIVND (reference sequence). The CDR3 bases are TGTGCCAGCCGGGCCCGCGGGGACCAAACTAATGAAAAACTGTTTTTT. Its translation is CASRARGDQTNEKLFF.

The J gene is TRBJ1-3, the V gene TRBV14, with a weak D call TRBD1 (5 bases). From germline, CDR1 is SGHDN and CDR2 FVKESK. This CDR3 contains 13 residues. The V gene lost 8 bases and the J gene lost 3 bases, with 11 bases spanning the gap. The CDR3 region has the DNA TGTGCCAGCGATGGGGGGTTTGGAAACACCATATATTTT. It translates to CASDGGFGNTIYF. The complete variable domain, with remaining parts taken from reference TRBV14 and TRBJ1-3, reads EAGVTQFPSHSVIEKGQTVTLRCDPISGHDNLYWYRRVMGKEIKFLLHFVKESKQDESGMPNNRFLAERTGGTYSTLKVQPAELEDSGVYFCASDGGFGNTIYFGEGSWLTVV.

The genes are TRBV13 and TRBJ2-3; 8 nucleotides agree with TRBD1. CDR1 is PRHDT, CDR2 FYEKMQ, per germline (reference sequence). CDR3 length: 16 residues. V was pared by 5 bases and J by 5 bases, with 12 bases of the junction left unmatched. The CDR3 DNA sequence: TGTGCCAGCAGCCTACGGACAGGGACACCGTTAGATACGCAGTATTTT. The encoded protein is CASSLRTGTPLDTQYF.

The CDR3 here is CASRGLAGGVGYEQYF. In DNA form, the CDR3 reads TGTGCCAGCAGGGGACTAGCGGGAGGGGTAGGATACGAGCAGTACTTC. The genes are TRBV25-1 and TRBJ2-7; 16 bases map to TRBD2. This CDR3 has 16 amino acids. The germline gives CDR1 MGHDK, CDR2 SYGVNS. After removal of 6 bases from V and 4 bases from J, the junction contained 6 bases not matched to a gene.

This chain uses TRBV27 with TRBJ2-5, with TRBD2 as a possible D gene (6 bases). The J call may be mistaken, given a closer DNA end match to TRBJ2-7. Germline V gene data show CDR1 as MNHEY and CDR2 as SMNVEV (reference sequence). CDR3 length: 15 residues. The CDR3 coding sequence is TGTGCCAGCAGTTCCCCTAGAATAGCGGTGTACGAGCAGTACTTC. Amino acids: CASSSPRIAVYEQYF.

The CDR3, as DNA: TGCAGCGTTGTGGACCCCGGGACAGGGGTTAGCTCCTACGAGCAGTACTTC. The encoded protein is CSVVDPGTGVSSYEQYF. The V call is TRBV29-1, the J call TRBJ2-7, with TRBD1 identical over 10 bases. Germline assignment: CDR1 SQVTM and CDR2 ANQGSEA. The V gene end was trimmed by 4 bases and the J gene end by 0 bases; junction bases not matched to a gene: 12. The CDR3 runs to 17 residues.

Points on this clone: A read error may produce the germline difference seen at one junction end. V is TRBV28 and J is TRBJ1-2; D is perhaps TRBD1 (5 bases). This CDR3 contains 13 residues. CDR1 is MDHEN, CDR2 SYDVKM, per germline. Here the CDR3 reads CASKLRTHYGYPF. In nucleotides, the CDR3 is TGTGCCAGCAAGTTAAGGACACACTATGGCTACCCCTTC.

V is TRBV12-5 and J is TRBJ1-3; D is undetermined. V was shortened by 0 bases and J by 0 bases, with 6 bases between the two germline ends. This CDR3 spans 15 amino acids. Germline V gene sequence: CDR1 LGHNT, CDR2 FRNRAP. This chain's CDR3 is CASGLVTSSGNTIYF. The CDR3 nucleotides are TGTGCTAGTGGTTTGGTCACTAGCTCTGGAAACACCATATATTTT.

The rearrangement uses TRBV6-5 and TRBJ1-1; D unclear. Trimming pared 5 bases from V and 5 bases from J, leaving 12 bases between. Germline assignment: CDR1 MNHEY and CDR2 SVGAGI. This CDR3 is 13 amino acids long. CDR3 nucleotide sequence: TGTGCCAGCAGTGACACGGGGAGGACTGAAGCTTTCTTT. Its translation is CASSDTGRTEAFF.

The J gene is TRBJ1-2, the V gene TRBV30; 9 bases are a match to TRBD1. Germline CDR1 and CDR2: GTSNPN and SVGIG (reference sequence). This CDR3 has 15 residues. Unmatched junction bases numbered 8, after V lost 4 bases and J lost 2 bases. CDR3 residues: CAWTRDRARNYGYTF. The CDR3 DNA follows: TGTGCCTGGACCCGGGACAGGGCGAGAAACTATGGCTACACCTTC.

This chain joins TRBV9 and TRBJ2-3; TRBD2 matches 12 bases. CDR3 length equals 18 residues. V shed 4 bases and J 4 bases; nucleotides not matched to a gene: 13. The germline V gene encodes CDR1 SGDLS and CDR2 YYNGEE. The CDR3 DNA follows: TGTGCCAGCAGCTTTGGACTAGCGGGACCGAAGGATGCAGATACGCAGTATTTT. Residues: CASSFGLAGPKDADTQYF.

CDR3 in DNA: TGTGCCAGCAGCGTTGGAGTGAGCAATCAGCCCCAGCATTTT. It is translated as CASSVGVSNQPQHF. The chain recombines TRBV9 with TRBJ1-5, with no clear D. The CDR3 totals 14 residues. V was cut by 2 bases and J by 1 base, with 7 bases left in between. The V gene's germline CDR1 is SGDLS and CDR2 YYNGEE.

V usage is TRBV7-9 and J usage is TRBJ2-7, with D tentatively TRBD1 (6 bases). Germline CDR1 is SEHNR and CDR2 is FQNEAQ (reference sequence). V lost 4 bases and J lost 3, with 10 bases in between. CDR3 length: 13 amino acids. CDR3 region: CASSSRDNYEQYF. The CDR3 region has the DNA TGTGCCAGCAGCTCCCGGGACAACTACGAGCAGTACTTC.

This rearrangement joins TRBV18 to TRBJ2-1; a possible D gene is TRBD1 (5 bases). CDR3 size: 13 residues. Deletions cut 3 bases from V and 3 bases from J, with 6 bases between. Germline CDR1 reads KGHSH; CDR2 reads LQKENI. Written as DNA, the CDR3 is TGTGCCAGCTCACCGGACATCTACAATGAGCAGTTCTTC. It specifies CASSPDIYNEQFF.

This clone was observed a handful of times. The chain recombines TRBV4-1 with TRBJ1-4; D unclear. The CDR3 is made up of 14 amino acids. Trimming left V 0 bases short and J 7 bases short, with 9 bases between. Per the germline V gene, CDR1 is MGHRA and CDR2 is YSYEKL. As DNA, the CDR3 is TGCGCCAGCAGCCAAGACGGTATTTTTGAAAAACTGTTTTTT. It encodes CASSQDGIFEKLFF.

The J gene is TRBJ1-1, the V gene TRBV20-1; D not certain. From germline, CDR1 is DFQATT and CDR2 SNEGSKA (reference sequence). V lost 5 bases to trimming and J lost 1 base, with 2 bases between them. There are 10 residues in the CDR3. Written as DNA, the CDR3 is TGCAGTGCTCAGAACACTGAAGCTTTCTTT. Its protein is CSAQNTEAFF.

The chain joins TRBV21-1 to TRBJ2-3; TRBD2, the table's D call, was not compared with the DNA. TRBV21-1 is described as a pseudogene. The length of the CDR3 is 18 residues. CDR3 in DNA: TGTGCCAGCAGCAGAAACGCCGGGACTAGCGGAGGAACAGATACGCAGTATTTT. Amino acid sequence: CASSRNAGTSGGTDTQYF.

The gene calls are TRBV6-5 and TRBJ2-1; possibly TRBD2 for D (6 bases). The CDR3 is 15 residues long. V lost 8 bases to trimming and J lost 2 bases, with 16 bases between them. Per germline, CDR1 MNHEY and CDR2 SVGAGI. For the CDR3, the DNA is TGTGCCAGCCTCCGGTTCGGAGGGACCTACAATGAGCAGTTCTTC. Translation: CASLRFGGTYNEQFF.